This paragraph covers one T cell receptor beta chain sequence. Its antigen remains unknown. After removal of 5 bases from V and 2 bases from J, the junction contained 3 bases not matched to a gene. Germline V gives CDR1 LNHDA, CDR2 SQIVND (reference sequence). The CDR3 is 15 residues long. These data belong to a study of cytomegalovirus exposure and HLA in healthy donors. Study-wide points: In a later analysis, parvovirus B19, influenza, CMV and Epstein-Barr virus appeared linked to several top co-occurrence clusters.

The PCR had 60 Vbeta and 13 Jbeta primers. The assay was immunoSEQ multiplex PCR, and TCRdb's table has in-frame clones only and misses some. The profile shows about 110,000 clones, about three quarters of them singletons. This clonotype was sampled from a man between 25 and 39 years old in good health and CMV-seronegative. The rearrangement joins TRBV19 to TRBJ2-7; TRBD2 matches at 13 bases. The source material was PBMCs. This CDR3 reads CASSGTSGIAYEQYF. For the CDR3, the DNA is TGTGCCAGTAGTGGGACTAGCGGGATTGCCTACGAGCAGTACTTC.